The clone carrying this T cell receptor beta chain was counted a few times. The record originates from a study of Ad26.COV2.S vaccination and SARS-CoV-2 variants. Regarding treatment: about 20 received Ad26.COV2.S at low or high dose, single or two shots; 5 received placebo; per-sample allocation not given. Specimens were obtained on day 63 following the first vaccine or placebo injection. There are 14 residues in the CDR3. CDR1 is MNHNS and CDR2 is SASEGT in the germline V gene. V was trimmed by 3 bases and J by 5 bases, leaving 13 bases between them. Assay used: immunoSEQ multiplex PCR; TCRdb lists only in-frame clones, some missing. The repertoire holds some 390,000 clones, with 80% to 90% as singletons.

Material: peripheral blood, obtained in a trial of Ad26.COV2.S vaccine versus placebo. This chain uses TRBV6-1 with TRBJ2-5; maybe TRBD2 (5 bases). The clonotype originates from a person between 18 and 59 years old who received the Ad26.COV2.S COVID-19 vaccine or a placebo. The CDR3 protein is CASSDLAGFETQYF. The CDR3 DNA is TGTGCCAGCAGTGATTTGGCGGGTTTCGAGACCCAGTACTTC.